This T cell receptor (beta chain) stems from a study of TIL therapy for anti-PD-1-resistant metastatic lung cancer. This sample's time point: pre-treatment sample, taken before nivolumab and TIL therapy. This CDR3 is 14 amino acids long. Germline CDR1 is LGHNA and CDR2 is YNFKEQ. The V gene lost 2 bases and the J gene lost 3 bases, with 10 bases spanning the gap. The immunoSEQ assay was v3. Here immunoSEQ multiplex PCR was the method, and the copy in TCRdb shows in-frame clones only, minus some. The sample comprises approximately 50,000 clones, around three quarters of which are singletons, and about 14% rests with the top ten.

The chain couples TRBV4-2 to TRBJ1-1, with a weak D call TRBD1 (5 bases). The TCR was taken from a man between 65 and 79 years old with non-small cell lung cancer. The specimen was blood, collected at baseline. The DNA of the CDR3 is TGTGCCAGCAGCCAATTAAGGGGTGACACTGAAGCTTTCTTT. This codes for CASSQLRGDTEAFF.